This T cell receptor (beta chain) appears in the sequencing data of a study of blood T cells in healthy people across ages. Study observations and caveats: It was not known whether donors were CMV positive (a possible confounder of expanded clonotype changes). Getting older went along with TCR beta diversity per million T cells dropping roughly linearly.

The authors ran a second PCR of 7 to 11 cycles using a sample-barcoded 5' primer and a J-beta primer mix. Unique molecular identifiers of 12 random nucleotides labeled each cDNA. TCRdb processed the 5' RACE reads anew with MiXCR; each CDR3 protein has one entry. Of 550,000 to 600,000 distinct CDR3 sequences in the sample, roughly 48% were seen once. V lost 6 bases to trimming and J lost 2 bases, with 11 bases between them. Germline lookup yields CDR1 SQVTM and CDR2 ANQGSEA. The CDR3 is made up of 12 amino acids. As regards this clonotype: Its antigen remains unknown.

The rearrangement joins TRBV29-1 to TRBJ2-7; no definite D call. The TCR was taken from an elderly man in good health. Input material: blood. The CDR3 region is CSVIDETYEQYF. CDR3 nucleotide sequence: TGCAGCGTCATCGACGAAACCTACGAGCAGTACTTC.